This T cell receptor beta chain was recorded in a study of Graves' ophthalmopathy and Graves' hyperthyroidism. Study-wide points: Using a 13-signature model, the authors split ophthalmopathy from stable hyperthyroidism, with roughly 91% sensitivity and approximately 78% specificity. Also, most clonotypes expanded in the thyroid above 0.001 frequency appeared in blood.

This clonotype was counted many times. Its antigen is not identified. A diagnosis was made from clinical symptoms together with serum thyroxine, TRAb, thyroid ultrasound and orbital computed tomography. As the template, RNA transcripts were used to amplify TCR beta CDR3 regions. HTBI primers were employed in first-round RT-PCR, then a second-round multiplex PCR followed. TCRdb reprocessed the multiplex PCR reads with MiXCR, giving one entry per CDR3 protein. Here the sample spans roughly 230,000 distinct CDR3 sequences, about 22% being singletons. V was trimmed by 5 bases and J by 2 bases, leaving 15 bases between them. The CDR3 extends over 15 amino acids. From germline, CDR1 is LNHDA and CDR2 SQIVND (reference sequence).

The V call is TRBV19, the J call TRBJ1-2; D unclear. The sequencing sample was made of peripheral blood. The sequence derives from a woman between 50 and 59 years old with Graves' ophthalmopathy. CDR3 in DNA: TGTGCCAGTAGTCAGGACCAGGTCGCGAACTATGGCTACACCTTC. It translates to CASSQDQVANYGYTF.